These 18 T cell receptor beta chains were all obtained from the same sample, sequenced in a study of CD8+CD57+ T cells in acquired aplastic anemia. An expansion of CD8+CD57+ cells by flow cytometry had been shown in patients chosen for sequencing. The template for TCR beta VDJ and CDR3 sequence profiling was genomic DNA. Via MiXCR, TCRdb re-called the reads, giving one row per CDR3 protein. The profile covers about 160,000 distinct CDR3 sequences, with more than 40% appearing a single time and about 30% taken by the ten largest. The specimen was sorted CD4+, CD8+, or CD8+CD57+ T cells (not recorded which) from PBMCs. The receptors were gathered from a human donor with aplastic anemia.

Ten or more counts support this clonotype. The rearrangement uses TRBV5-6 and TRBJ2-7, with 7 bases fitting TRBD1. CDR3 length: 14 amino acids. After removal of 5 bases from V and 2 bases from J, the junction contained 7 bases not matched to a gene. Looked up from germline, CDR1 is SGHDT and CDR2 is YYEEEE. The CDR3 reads CASRRQGGPYEQYF. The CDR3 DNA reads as TGTGCCAGCAGGAGACAGGGCGGTCCCTACGAGCAGTACTTC.

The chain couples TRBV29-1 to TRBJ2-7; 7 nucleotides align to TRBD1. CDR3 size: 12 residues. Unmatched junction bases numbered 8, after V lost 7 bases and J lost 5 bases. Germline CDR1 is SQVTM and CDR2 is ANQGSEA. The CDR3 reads CSESQTGNEQYF. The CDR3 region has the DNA TGCAGCGAATCCCAGACAGGGAACGAGCAGTACTTC.

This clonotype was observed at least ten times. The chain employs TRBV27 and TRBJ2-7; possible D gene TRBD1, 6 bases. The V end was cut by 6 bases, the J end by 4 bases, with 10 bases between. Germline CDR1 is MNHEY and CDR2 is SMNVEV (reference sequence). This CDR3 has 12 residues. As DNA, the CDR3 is TGTGCCAGCAGGAGCCAGGGGTACGAGCAGTACTTC. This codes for CASRSQGYEQYF.

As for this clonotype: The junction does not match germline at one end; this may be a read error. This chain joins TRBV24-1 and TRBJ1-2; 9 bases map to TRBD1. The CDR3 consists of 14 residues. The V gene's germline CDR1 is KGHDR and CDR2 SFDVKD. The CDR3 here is CATSGIQGADGYTF. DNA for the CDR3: TGCGCCACCAGTGGTATACAGGGGGCGGATGGCTACACCTTC.

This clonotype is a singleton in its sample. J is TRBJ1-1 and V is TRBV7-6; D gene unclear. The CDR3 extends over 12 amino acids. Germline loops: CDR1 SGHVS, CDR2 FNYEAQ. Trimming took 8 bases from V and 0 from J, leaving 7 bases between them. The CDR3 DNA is TGTGCCAGCCGGGCTCTGAACACTGAAGCTTTCTTT. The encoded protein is CASRALNTEAFF.

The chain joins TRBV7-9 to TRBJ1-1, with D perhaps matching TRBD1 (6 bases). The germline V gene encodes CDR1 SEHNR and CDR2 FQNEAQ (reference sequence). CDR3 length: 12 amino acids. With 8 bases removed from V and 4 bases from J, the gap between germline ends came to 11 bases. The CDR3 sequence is CASGGWLTEAFF. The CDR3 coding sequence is TGTGCCAGCGGGGGCTGGCTCACTGAAGCTTTCTTT.

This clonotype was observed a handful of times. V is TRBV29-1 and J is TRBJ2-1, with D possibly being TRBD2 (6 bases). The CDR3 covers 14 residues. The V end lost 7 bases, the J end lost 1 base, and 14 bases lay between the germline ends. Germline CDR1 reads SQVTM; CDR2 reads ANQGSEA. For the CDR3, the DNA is TGCAGCGGCGGGACTGGCCTATCCTACAATGAGCAGTTCTTC. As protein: CSGGTGLSYNEQFF.

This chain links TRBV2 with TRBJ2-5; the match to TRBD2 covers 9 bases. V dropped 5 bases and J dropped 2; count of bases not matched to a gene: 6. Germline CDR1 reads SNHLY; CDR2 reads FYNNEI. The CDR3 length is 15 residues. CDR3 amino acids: CASSRLAVQQETQYF. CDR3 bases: TGTGCCAGCAGTAGACTAGCGGTACAACAAGAGACCCAGTACTTC.

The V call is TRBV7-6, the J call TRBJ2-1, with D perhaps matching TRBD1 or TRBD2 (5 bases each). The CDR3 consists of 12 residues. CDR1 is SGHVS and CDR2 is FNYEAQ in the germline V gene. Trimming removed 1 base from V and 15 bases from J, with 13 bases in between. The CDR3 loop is CASSLGGGSTFF. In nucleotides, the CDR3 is TGTGCCAGCAGCTTAGGTGGGGGTAGCACGTTCTTC.

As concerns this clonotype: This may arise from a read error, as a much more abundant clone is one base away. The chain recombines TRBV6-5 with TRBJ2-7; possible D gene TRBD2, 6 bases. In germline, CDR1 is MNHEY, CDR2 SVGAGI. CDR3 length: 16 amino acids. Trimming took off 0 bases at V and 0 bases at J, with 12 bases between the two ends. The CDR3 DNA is TGTGCCAGCAGTTACTCTAGGACGGGAGACTCCTACGAGCAGTACTTC. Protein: CASSYSRTGDSYEQYF.

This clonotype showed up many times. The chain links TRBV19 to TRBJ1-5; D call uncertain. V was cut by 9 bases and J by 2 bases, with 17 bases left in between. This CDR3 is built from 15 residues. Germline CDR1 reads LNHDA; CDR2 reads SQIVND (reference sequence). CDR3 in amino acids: CASTQVPGGNQPQHF. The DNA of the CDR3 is TGTGCCAGCACCCAGGTCCCCGGGGGCAATCAGCCCCAGCATTTT.

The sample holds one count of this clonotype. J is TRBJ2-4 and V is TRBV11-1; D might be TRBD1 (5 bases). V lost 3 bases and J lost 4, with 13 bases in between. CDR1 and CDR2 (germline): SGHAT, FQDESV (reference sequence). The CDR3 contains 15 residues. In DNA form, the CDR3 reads TGTGCCAGCAGCTTTGAGCAGGGTAGGAAAAACATTCAGTACTTC. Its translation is CASSFEQGRKNIQYF. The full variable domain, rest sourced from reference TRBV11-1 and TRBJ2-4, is EAEVAQSPRYKITEKSQAVAFWCDPISGHATLYWYRQILGQGPELLVQFQDESVVDDSQLPKDRFSAERLKGVDSTLKIQPAELGDSAMYLCASSFEQGRKNIQYFGAGTRLSVL.

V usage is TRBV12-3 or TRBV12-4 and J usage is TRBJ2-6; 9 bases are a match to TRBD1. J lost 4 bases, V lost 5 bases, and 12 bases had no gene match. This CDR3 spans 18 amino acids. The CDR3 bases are TGTGCCAGCAGTACGGCCGGGACAGGGACTACGGGGGCCAACGTCCTGACTTTC. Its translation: CASSTAGTGTTGANVLTF.

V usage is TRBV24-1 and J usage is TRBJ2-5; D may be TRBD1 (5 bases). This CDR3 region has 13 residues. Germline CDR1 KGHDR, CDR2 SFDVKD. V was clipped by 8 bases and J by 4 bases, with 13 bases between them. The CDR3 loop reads CATTYGGAETQYF. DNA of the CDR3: TGTGCCACCACCTATGGTGGGGCAGAGACCCAGTACTTC.

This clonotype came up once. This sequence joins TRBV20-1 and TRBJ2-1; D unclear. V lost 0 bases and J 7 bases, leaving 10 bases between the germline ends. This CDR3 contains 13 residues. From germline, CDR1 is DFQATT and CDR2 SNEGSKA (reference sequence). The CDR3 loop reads CSARDLRRNEQFF. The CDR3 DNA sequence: TGCAGTGCTAGAGATCTGCGCCGAAATGAGCAGTTCTTC.

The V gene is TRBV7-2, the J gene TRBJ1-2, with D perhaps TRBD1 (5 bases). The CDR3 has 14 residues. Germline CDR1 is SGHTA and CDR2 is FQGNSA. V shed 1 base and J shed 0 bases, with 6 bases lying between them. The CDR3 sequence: CASSLGGSNYGYTF. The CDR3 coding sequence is TGTGCCAGCAGCTTAGGGGGGTCTAACTATGGCTACACCTTC. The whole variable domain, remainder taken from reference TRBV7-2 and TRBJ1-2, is GAGVSQSPSNKVTEKGKDVELRCDPISGHTALYWYRQSLGQGLEFLIYFQGNSAPDKSGLPSDRFSAERTGGSVSTLTIQRTQQEDSAVYLCASSLGGSNYGYTFGSGTRLTVV.

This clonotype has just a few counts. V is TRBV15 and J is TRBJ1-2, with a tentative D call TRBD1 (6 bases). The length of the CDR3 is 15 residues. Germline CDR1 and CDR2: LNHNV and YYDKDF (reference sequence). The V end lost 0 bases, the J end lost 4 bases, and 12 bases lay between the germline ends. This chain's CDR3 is CATSREGGAGYGYTF. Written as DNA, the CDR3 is TGTGCCACCAGCAGAGAGGGGGGCGCCGGCTATGGCTACACCTTC.

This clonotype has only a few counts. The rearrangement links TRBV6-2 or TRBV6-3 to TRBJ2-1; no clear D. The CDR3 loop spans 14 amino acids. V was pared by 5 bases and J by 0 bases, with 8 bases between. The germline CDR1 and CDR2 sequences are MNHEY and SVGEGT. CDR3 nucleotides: TGTGCCAGCAGTCCCCCGGGCTCCTACAATGAGCAGTTCTTC. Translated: CASSPPGSYNEQFF.